Listed below are T cell receptor beta chains from one sample, sequenced in a study of blood T cell repertoires in COVID-19. Some clones are missing from TCRdb's copy, which holds only in-frame ones; the method was immunoSEQ multiplex PCR. The sample consists of some 90,000 clones, under 95% of them appearing once. The sample was peripheral blood. The source of these receptors is a woman aged 50 to 65 in a cohort sampled during active COVID-19. CDR3s include the opening cysteine and the closing phenylalanine or tryptophan. A D gene is named only where the DNA matches it firmly. Rows give clone size only sometimes, using once, few, many, or a class for an expanded clone.

TRBJ2-1 | NA | TRBD2 | TRBV19 | CASSIKLAGVVEQFF | TGTGCCAGTAGTATAAAACTAGCGGGGGTAGTTGAGCAGTTCTTC
TRBJ2-3 | NA | NA | TRBV5-4 | CASSRGGGSDTQYF | TGTGCCAGCAGCAGAGGGGGGGGGTCAGATACGCAGTATTTT
TRBJ2-1 | NA | TRBD2 | TRBV6-5 | CASMRRGGSIDEQFF | TGTGCCAGCATGAGGAGGGGCGGGAGCATCGATGAGCAGTTCTTC
TRBJ2-5 | NA | TRBD2 | TRBV14 | CASSHPGEAYSGGTQYF | TGTGCCAGCAGCCATCCCGGAGAGGCATACTCGGGGGGGACCCAGTACTTC
TRBJ2-3 | NA | TRBD1 | TRBV12-3/TRBV12-4 | CASSLGAGGSAHF | TGTGCCAGCAGTTTAGGAGCAGGGGGTTCCGCCCACTTT
TRBJ1-2 | NA | TRBD1 | TRBV19 | CASSINRDRAIGNYGYTF | TGTGCCAGTAGTATAAACCGGGACAGGGCGATTGGAAACTATGGCTACACCTTC
TRBJ1-4 | NA | TRBD1 | TRBV6-5 | CASSYQGAGEKLFF | TGTGCCAGCAGTTACCAGGGGGCGGGTGAAAAACTGTTTTTT
TRBJ2-2 | NA | TRBD2 | TRBV9 | CASSVGGSGSTGELFF | TGTGCCAGCAGCGTAGGGGGTAGCGGGAGTACCGGGGAGCTGTTTTTT
TRBJ2-7 | NA | TRBD2 | TRBV6-5 | CASSPLAGAIYEQYF | TGTGCCAGCAGTCCACTAGCGGGAGCCATCTACGAGCAGTACTTC
TRBJ2-2 | once | NA | TRBV10-1 | CASAGSENTGELFF | TGCGCCAGTGCCGGGAGTGAGAACACCGGGGAGCTGTTTTTT
TRBJ1-5 | NA | NA | TRBV21-1 | CASSKEQQGSNQPQHF | TGTGCCAGCAGCAAAGAACAACAGGGAAGCAATCAGCCCCAGCATTTT
TRBJ2-2 | NA | TRBD2 | TRBV5-1 | CASSSRPSSGHTGELFF | TGCGCCAGCAGCTCCAGACCTTCTAGCGGACACACCGGGGAGCTGTTTTTT
TRBJ1-3 | NA | NA | TRBV7-9 | CASTNLAGVGGNTIYF | TGTGCCAGCACCAATCTCGCCGGGGTGGGCGGAAACACCATATATTTT
TRBJ2-3 | NA | NA | TRBV20-1 | CSASTDTQYF | TGCAGTGCCTCGACAGATACGCAGTATTTT
TRBJ1-6 | NA | NA | TRBV19 | CASSIAQSPLHF | TGTGCCAGTAGTATAGCCCAGTCACCCCTCCACTTT
TRBJ2-1 | NA | NA | TRBV11-3 | CASSLSGSYNEQFF | TGTGCCAGCAGCTTAAGCGGAAGCTACAATGAGCAGTTCTTC
TRBJ2-5 | NA | TRBD2 | TRBV7-9 | CASSANWGGPMGTQYF | TGTGCCAGCAGCGCCAACTGGGGGGGTCCGATGGGGACCCAGTACTTC
TRBJ2-1 | NA | TRBD2 | TRBV10-3 | CAISATSGRYNEQFF | TGTGCCATCAGTGCGACTAGCGGGAGATACAATGAGCAGTTCTTC
TRBJ1-2 | NA | NA | TRBV7-9 | CASSFGPVQGYTF | TGTGCCAGCAGCTTTGGCCCGGTACAGGGCTACACCTTC
TRBJ1-4 | NA | NA | TRBV12-3/TRBV12-4 | CASSSGINEKLFF | TGTGCCAGCAGTTCCGGGATTAATGAAAAACTGTTTTTT
TRBJ2-3 | NA | NA | TRBV3-1/TRBV3-2 | CASSQGRRGDTQYF | TGTGCCAGCAGCCAAGGGCGAAGGGGCGATACGCAGTATTTT
TRBJ1-5 | NA | NA | TRBV20-1 | CSASHSNQPQHF | TGCAGTGCTAGTCATAGCAATCAGCCCCAGCATTTT
TRBJ1-2 | NA | NA | TRBV7-9 | CASSLRGGYGYTF | TGTGCCAGCAGCTTAAGGGGAGGCTATGGCTACACCTTC
TRBJ1-4 | NA | NA | TRBV6-5 | CASSYSRPGNEKLFF | TGTGCCAGCAGTTACTCGCGGCCAGGGAATGAAAAACTGTTTTTT
TRBJ2-3 | NA | TRBD2 | TRBV3-1/TRBV3-2 | CASSQETSGTDTQYF | TGTGCCAGCAGCCAAGAGACTAGCGGCACAGATACGCAGTATTTT
TRBJ1-6 | NA | NA | TRBV18 | CASSPPNRDNNSPLHF | TGTGCCAGCTCACCACCGAACAGGGATAATAATTCACCCCTCCACTTT
TRBJ2-1 | NA | NA | TRBV3-1/TRBV3-2 | CASSPQSGTAVF | TGTGCCAGCAGCCCACAGTCGGGAACAGCGGTCTTC
TRBJ2-7 | NA | TRBD2 | TRBV3-1/TRBV3-2 | CASSRVLAGGRAGYEQYF | TGTGCCAGCAGCCGCGTCCTGGCTGGCGGGAGGGCCGGCTACGAGCAGTACTTC
TRBJ1-2 | NA | TRBD1 | TRBV28 | CASSGLGTGTGVGYTF | TGTGCCAGCAGTGGCCTGGGAACCGGGACAGGGGTTGGCTACACCTTC
TRBJ2-7 | NA | NA | TRBV5-1 | CASSQSTGFPYEQYF | TGCGCCAGCAGCCAATCCACAGGTTTCCCCTACGAGCAGTACTTC
TRBJ2-1 | NA | TRBD2 | TRBV7-3 | CASSPGLAGGLGYNEQFF | TGTGCCAGCAGCCCCGGACTAGCGGGGGGGTTAGGCTACAATGAGCAGTTCTTC
TRBJ1-5 | once | TRBD1 | TRBV28 | CASSLGVGRGNQPQHF | TGTGCCAGCAGTTTAGGGGTCGGCAGGGGGAATCAGCCCCAGCATTTT
TRBJ1-2 | NA | NA | TRBV2 | CASSEQGYGYTF | TGTGCCAGCAGTGAACAGGGCTATGGCTACACCTTC
TRBJ2-1 | NA | TRBD1 | TRBV3-1/TRBV3-2 | CASSLGGGQGYNEQFF | TGTGCCAGCAGTCTAGGCGGGGGACAGGGGTACAATGAGCAGTTCTTC
TRBJ2-3 | NA | NA | TRBV5-6 | CASSLLAAGMGDTQYF | TGTGCCAGCAGCTTGTTAGCGGCCGGAATGGGAGATACGCAGTATTTT
TRBJ2-7 | NA | TRBD1 | TRBV27 | CASSLLADRGREQYF | TGTGCCAGCAGTTTATTAGCGGACAGGGGTCGGGAGCAGTACTTC
TRBJ2-7 | NA | TRBD2 | TRBV7-2 | CASSRNGLAESYEQYF | TGTGCCAGCAGCCGTAACGGACTAGCGGAGAGTTACGAGCAGTACTTC